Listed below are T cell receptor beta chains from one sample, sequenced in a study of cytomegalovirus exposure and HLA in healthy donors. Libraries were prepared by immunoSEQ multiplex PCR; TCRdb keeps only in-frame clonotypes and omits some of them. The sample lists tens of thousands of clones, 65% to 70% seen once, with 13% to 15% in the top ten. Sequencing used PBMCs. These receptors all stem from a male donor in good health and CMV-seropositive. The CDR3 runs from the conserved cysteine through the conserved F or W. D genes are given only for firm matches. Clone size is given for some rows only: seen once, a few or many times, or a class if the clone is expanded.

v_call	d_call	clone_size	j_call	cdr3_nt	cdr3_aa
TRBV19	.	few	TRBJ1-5	TGTGCCAGTAGTTCACGGGACACCCTTCGGCATTTT	CASSSRDTLRHF
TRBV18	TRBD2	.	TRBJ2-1	TGTGCCAGCTCACCACCGAATAGGGCTAGCGGGAGGAGCCGCTCCTACAATGAGCAGTTCTTC	CASSPPNRASGRSRSYNEQFF
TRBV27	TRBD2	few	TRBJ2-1	TGTGCCAGCAGTTTCCGAGCGGGAAATTACAATGAGCAGTTCTTC	CASSFRAGNYNEQFF
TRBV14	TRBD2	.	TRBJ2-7	TGTGCCAGTGCTAGCGGGAGCGGGTACGAGCAGTACTTC	CASASGSGYEQYF
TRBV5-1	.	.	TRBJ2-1	TGCGCCAGCAGCTTGGCAGCCTGGAGCGATGAGCAGTTCTTC	CASSLAAWSDEQFF
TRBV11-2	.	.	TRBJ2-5	TGTGCCAGCAGCCTAATAGCGGGACAGAAGACCCAGTACTTC	CASSLIAGQKTQYF
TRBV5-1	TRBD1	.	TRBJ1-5	TGCGCCAGCAGCTTCTGGACCCGGGACAGGGATCGGCAGCCCCAGCATTTT	CASSFWTRDRDRQPQHF
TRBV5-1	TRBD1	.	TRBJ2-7	TGCGCCAGCAGCTTGGGGACAGGCGACCACTACGAGCAGTACTTC	CASSLGTGDHYEQYF
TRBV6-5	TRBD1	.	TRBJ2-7	TGTGCCAGCGGGTACAGGGGTGATGAGCAGTACTTC	CASGYRGDEQYF
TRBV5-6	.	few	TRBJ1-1	TGTGCCAGCAGCTTGCGGCAGGGGCAGGCGAACACTGAAGCTTTCTTT	CASSLRQGQANTEAFF
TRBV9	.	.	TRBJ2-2	TGTGCCAGCAGCGCCTCACAGTTACGGGAGCTGTTTTTT	CASSASQLRELFF
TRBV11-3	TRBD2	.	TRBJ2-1	TGTGCCAGCAGCATGGGACTAGCGGGAGGGCGCGATGAGCAGTTCTTC	CASSMGLAGGRDEQFF
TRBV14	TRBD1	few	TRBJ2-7	TGTGCCAGCAGCCTGGACAGGGGCTACGAGCAGTACTTC	CASSLDRGYEQYF
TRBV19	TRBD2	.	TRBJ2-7	TGTGCCAGTAGCAAGCAAGCGGGGGCCCGCTACGAGCAGTACTTC	CASSKQAGARYEQYF
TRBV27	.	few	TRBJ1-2	TGTGCCAGCAGTTTATCGTGGTCCTCGGGCTATGGCTACACCTTC	CASSLSWSSGYGYTF
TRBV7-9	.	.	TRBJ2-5	TGTGCCAGCAGCCCGGGGATCGCCGGTGTGGGGACCCAGTACTTC	CASSPGIAGVGTQYF
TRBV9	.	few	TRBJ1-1	TGTGCCAGCAGCGTAGCAGGTAGCACTGAAGCTTTCTTT	CASSVAGSTEAFF
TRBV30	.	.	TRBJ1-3	TGTGCCTCCCCAAACCAGGCTGGAAACACCATATATTTT	CASPNQAGNTIYF
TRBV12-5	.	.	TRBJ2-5	TGTGCTAGTGGTTTGGGTCTAGCTGGAGACCAGTACTTC	CASGLGLAGDQYF
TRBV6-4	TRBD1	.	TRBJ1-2	TGTGCCAGCAGCCGAACTAGACAGGGGGTTGATGGCTACACCTTC	CASSRTRQGVDGYTF
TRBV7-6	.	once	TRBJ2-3	TGTGCCAGCAGCTGGACAGTCACAGATACGCAGTATTTT	CASSWTVTDTQYF
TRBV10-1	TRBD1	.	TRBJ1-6	TGCGCCAGCAGAAGACAGGGAAAGGATCACCCCCTCCACTTT	CASRRQGKDHPLHF
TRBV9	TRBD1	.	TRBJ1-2	TGTGCCAGCAGCGTCGGACAGGGCGCGAGTGGCTACACCTTC	CASSVGQGASGYTF
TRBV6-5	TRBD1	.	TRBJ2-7	TGTGCCAGCAGTATGGGACAGGGGATGGGCGAGCAGTACTTC	CASSMGQGMGEQYF
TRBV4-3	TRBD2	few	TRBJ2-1	TGCGCCAGCAGCCAAGACCCCCGGGGCGGGGGGGCGAACAATGAGCAGTTCTTC	CASSQDPRGGGANNEQFF
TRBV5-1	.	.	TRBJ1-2	TGCGCCAGCAGCCTACAGGTTCACTATGGCTACACCTTC	CASSLQVHYGYTF
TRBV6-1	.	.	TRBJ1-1	TGTGCCAGCAGTGTCGGGGGATACACTGAAGCTTTCTTT	CASSVGGYTEAFF
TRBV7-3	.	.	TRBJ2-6	TGTGCCAGCAGCTTAGTGGGCACTCGCTCTGGGGCCAACGTCCTGACTTTC	CASSLVGTRSGANVLTF
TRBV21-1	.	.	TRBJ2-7	TGTGCCAGCAGCCCGATTAACCCCGGGACAGGGGCGGACGAGCAGTACTTC	CASSPINPGTGADEQYF
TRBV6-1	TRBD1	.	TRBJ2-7	TGTGCCAGCAGTCCCGGTGGACAGGGGGCCTACGAGCAGTACTTC	CASSPGGQGAYEQYF
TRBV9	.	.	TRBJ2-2	TGTGCCAGCAGCGTACTAGGGGGGGACACCGGGGAGCTGTTTTTT	CASSVLGGDTGELFF
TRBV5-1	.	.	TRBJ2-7	TGCGCCAGCAGCTTGGGAGGGGGGGCTGGCGAGCAGTACTTC	CASSLGGGAGEQYF
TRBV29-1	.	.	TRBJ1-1	TGCAGCGCCACAGGACAGCTGAACACTGAAGCTTTCTTT	CSATGQLNTEAFF
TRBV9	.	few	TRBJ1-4	TGTGCCAGCAGCGTGGGGGGACGGGATGAAAAACTGTTTTTT	CASSVGGRDEKLFF
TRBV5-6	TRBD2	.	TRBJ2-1	TGTGCCAGCAGGAAGCGGGACTCGTCCTACAATGAGCAGTTCTTC	CASRKRDSSYNEQFF
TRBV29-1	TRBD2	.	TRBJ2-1	TGCAGCGTTGTGTGGTTCGGGACTAGCGGGTTCAATGAGCAGTTCTTC	CSVVWFGTSGFNEQFF
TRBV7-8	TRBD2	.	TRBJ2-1	TGTGCCAGCAGCTTAGTTTTTTCGCGGGGGGGCCTGGGAGAGCAGTTCTTC	CASSLVFSRGGLGEQFF
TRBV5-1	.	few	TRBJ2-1	TGCGCCAGCAGCTTGGGACCCCAGGGAAATGAGCAGTTCTTC	CASSLGPQGNEQFF
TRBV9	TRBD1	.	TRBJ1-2	TGTGCCAGCAGCCCCGCGACAGGGTCCTATGGCTACACCTTC	CASSPATGSYGYTF
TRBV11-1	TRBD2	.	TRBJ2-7	TGTGCCAGCAGCTTAGCGGGAGGGCCACGGGAGCAGTACTTC	CASSLAGGPREQYF
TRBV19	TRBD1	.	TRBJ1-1	TGTGCCAATAGTACCCGACAGGGTAGGACTGAAGCTTTCTTT	CANSTRQGRTEAFF
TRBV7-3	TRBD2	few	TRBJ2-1	TGTGCCAGCAGCTTAAGGGGGGGGAAGGAGCAGTTCTTC	CASSLRGGKEQFF
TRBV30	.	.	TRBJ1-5	TGTGCCTGGAGCCCAGGGCTTAATCAGCCCCAGCATTTT	CAWSPGLNQPQHF
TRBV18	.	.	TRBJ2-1	TGTGCCAGCTCACCAGCGGCCAGCTCCTACAATGAGCAGTTCTTC	CASSPAASSYNEQFF
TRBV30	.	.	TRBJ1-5	TGTGCCTGGAGTGTAGTTAGGGGGAGTCAGCCCCAGCATTTT	CAWSVVRGSQPQHF
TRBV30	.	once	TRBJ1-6	TGTGCCTGGAGTGTACGGAGATTTCCCCAATCACCCCTCCACTTT	CAWSVRRFPQSPLHF
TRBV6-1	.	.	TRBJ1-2	TGTGCCATCACTCTGGCGACAGGCCTCTATGGCTACACCTTC	CAITLATGLYGYTF
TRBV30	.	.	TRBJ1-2	TGTGCCTGGAGGGAACAGAACGACTATGGCTACACCTTC	CAWREQNDYGYTF
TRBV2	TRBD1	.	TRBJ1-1	TGTGCCAGCGGACCTCAGGGGGCGCCAGGTTGGATGAACACTGAAGCTTTCTTT	CASGPQGAPGWMNTEAFF
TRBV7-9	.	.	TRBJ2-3	TGTGCCAGCAGCTTAGCCCAGGGTACTAGCACAGATACGCAGTATTTT	CASSLAQGTSTDTQYF
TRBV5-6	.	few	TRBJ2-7	TGTGCCAGCAGCTTGCCCTACCCCTACGAGCAGTACTTC	CASSLPYPYEQYF
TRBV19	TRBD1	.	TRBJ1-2	TGTGCCAGTAGTACCACCGGACAGGGGGCAATCTATGGCTACACCTTC	CASSTTGQGAIYGYTF
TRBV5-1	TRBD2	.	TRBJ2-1	TGCGCCAGCAGCTTGGAGGGTAGCGGGGTGGGAAATGAGCAGTTCTTC	CASSLEGSGVGNEQFF
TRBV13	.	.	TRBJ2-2	TGTGCCAGCAGCCCTAGGGAGGCCGGGGAGCTGTTTTTT	CASSPREAGELFF
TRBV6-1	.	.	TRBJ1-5	TGTGCCAGCAGTGAAGCGGGGGGAGGGACAAAGAACAATCAGCCCCAGCATTTT	CASSEAGGGTKNNQPQHF